Listed below are T cell receptor beta chains from one sample, sequenced in a study of neoadjuvant anti-PD-1 for oral cavity cancer. Only in-frame clones appear in the TCRdb table, and some are missing; sequencing was by immunoSEQ multiplex PCR. The sample shows about 62,000 clones, around 85% of them seen only once. Sequencing used PBMCs, obtained before nivolumab (anti-PD-1) treatment. These receptors came from a person between 40 and 80 years old with oral cavity squamous cell carcinoma. Each CDR3 is given with its conserved first and last residue. The D gene is left open where the match is weak. The size field is filled for only some rows; it gives once, few, many or a size class.

few - TRBJ2-7 TRBV5-8 TGTGCCAGCAGCTTGTTAGGCTACTACGAGCAGTACTTC CASSLLGYYEQYF
- - TRBJ2-7 TRBV4-1 TGCGCCAGCAGCCAAGATCGAGGGCTCTCCTACGAGCAGTACTTC CASSQDRGLSYEQYF
- TRBD1 TRBJ2-6 TRBV25-1 TGTGCCAGCAGTGAGCCCGGACAGGGAACTGGGGCCAACGTCCTGACTTTC CASSEPGQGTGANVLTF
- TRBD1 TRBJ2-2 TRBV2 TGTGCCAGCAGGCTGGACAGGGGAAGATCCGGGGAGCTGTTTTTT CASRLDRGRSGELFF
- TRBD1 TRBJ1-1 TRBV5-5 TGTGCCAGCAGTTCAGATACTCAGGGACAGGGGTATGGAGGCACTGAAGCTTTCTTT CASSSDTQGQGYGGTEAFF
- TRBD1 TRBJ1-2 TRBV7-6 TGTGCCAGCAGCTTCCGTCAGGGGGCTAACTATGGCTACACCTTC CASSFRQGANYGYTF
- - TRBJ2-7 TRBV27 TGTGCCAGCAGTTGGACAGCAGGAGGCTACGAGCAGTACTTC CASSWTAGGYEQYF
- - TRBJ2-7 TRBV10-3 TGTGCCATCAGTGAGCTGGTCTTGGGCGAGCAGTACTTC CAISELVLGEQYF
- - TRBJ1-4 TRBV2 TGTGCCAGCAGTGAAGGGGAACATGGTGAAAAACTGTTTTTT CASSEGEHGEKLFF
few TRBD2 TRBJ2-1 TRBV7-3 TGTGCCAGCAGCTTAGGACTAGCCTATGAGCAGTTCTTC CASSLGLAYEQFF
- TRBD2 TRBJ2-3 TRBV13 TGTGCCAGCAGTTATCTAGCGGGGGGCACAGATACGCAGTATTTT CASSYLAGGTDTQYF
once - TRBJ1-6 TRBV9 TGTGCCAGCAGCGCCCGAGGGGCCAGGGTGGTGAATTCACCCCTCCACTTT CASSARGARVVNSPLHF
- - TRBJ2-3 TRBV5-1 TGCGCCAGCAGCCCCGACGAGGGTCCGCAGTATTTT CASSPDEGPQYF
- - TRBJ1-1 TRBV27 TGTGCCAGCAGTTTACGGGGGGCGCACACTGAAGCTTTCTTT CASSLRGAHTEAFF
- TRBD1 TRBJ1-1 TRBV15 TGCGCCACCAGCAGACGACAGGGAATGAACACTGAAGCTTTCTTT CATSRRQGMNTEAFF
- - TRBJ1-1 TRBV19 TGTGCCAGTAGTATAGCCTTGGTCGGGGGGGCGGGCGTGAACACTGAAGCTTTCTTT CASSIALVGGAGVNTEAFF
few - TRBJ1-2 TRBV29-1 TGCAGCGTTCGGGACGGGGGATTTGGCTACACCTTC CSVRDGGFGYTF
- - TRBJ1-1 TRBV14 TGTGCCAGCAGCCAAGACAGAAACACTGAAGCTTTCTTT CASSQDRNTEAFF
- TRBD2 TRBJ2-1 TRBV5-1 TGCGCCAGCAGCTTGGAGGGGCGGGGGTCCTACAATGAGCAGTTCTTC CASSLEGRGSYNEQFF
- - TRBJ2-7 TRBV19 TGTGCCAGTAGTAGACGGAGGGGTGCCGCAGCCTACGAGCAGTACTTC CASSRRRGAAAYEQYF
- - TRBJ1-2 TRBV29-1 TGCAGCGTTGAAGGCTACACCTTC CSVEGYTF
- - TRBJ1-2 TRBV10-3 TGTGCCATCAGTGAAAGGGGCGCGCACTATGGCTACACCTTC CAISERGAHYGYTF
- TRBD1 TRBJ1-2 TRBV7-9 TGTGCCAGCAGCTTAACAGGGGACTATGGCTACACCTTC CASSLTGDYGYTF
- TRBD1 TRBJ2-1 TRBV27 TGTGCCAGCAGTTCCCCAGGGGGAATTAGCTCCTACAATGAGCAGTTCTTC CASSSPGGISSYNEQFF
once - TRBJ2-3 TRBV5-1 TGCGCCAGCAGCTTCAATACAGATACGCAGTATTTT CASSFNTDTQYF
once - TRBJ2-3 TRBV5-6 TGTGCCAGCAGCTTGTGGGGTGGGGGCTCAGATACGCAGTATTTT CASSLWGGGSDTQYF
- - TRBJ1-5 TRBV29-1 TGCAGCGTTGGTACAGTAAATAGCAATCAGCCCCAGCATTTT CSVGTVNSNQPQHF
- TRBD2 TRBJ2-7 TRBV6-6 TGTGCCAGCACACACGGGCTAGCGGGAGCCGAGCAGTACTTC CASTHGLAGAEQYF
- - TRBJ2-7 TRBV2 TGTGCCAGCAGTGAACCAGGTCCAATGGGGCTCTACGAGCAGTACTTC CASSEPGPMGLYEQYF
- TRBD1 TRBJ1-2 TRBV7-9 TGTGCCAGCAGCTTGACAGGGGGCGCCTTCGGCTACACCTTC CASSLTGGAFGYTF
- - TRBJ1-1 TRBV5-5 TGTGCCAGCAGCTTTTCAGGGGTTCCGAACACTGAAGCTTTCTTT CASSFSGVPNTEAFF
- - TRBJ1-1 TRBV5-8 TGTGCCAGCAGCTCGAGTAGGGGACAGAACACTGAAGCTTTCTTT CASSSSRGQNTEAFF
- TRBD2 TRBJ2-4 TRBV6-5 TGTGCCAGCAGTTTGTCCAGCGGGAGGCGAAACATTCAGTACTTC CASSLSSGRRNIQYF
once - TRBJ1-5 TRBV5-1 TGCGCCAGCAGCAAGGACGGAAATCAGCCCCAGCATTTT CASSKDGNQPQHF
- - TRBJ2-3 TRBV21-1 TGTGCCAGCAGCAATCTAGCGGGGGAGACGAGCACAGATACGCAGTATTTT CASSNLAGETSTDTQYF
few - TRBJ1-4 TRBV6-6 TGTGCCAGCAGAATACAGGGCGTGAAGGAAAAACTGTTTTTT CASRIQGVKEKLFF
once - TRBJ2-7 TRBV30 TGTGCCTGGAGTGTTTGGGACACCGGCTACGAGCAGTACTTC CAWSVWDTGYEQYF
- - TRBJ1-4 TRBV10-1 TGCGCCAGCAGTGAGGGGGGCGCCGGGGAAAAACTGTTTTTT CASSEGGAGEKLFF
- TRBD2 TRBJ2-1 TRBV6-6 TGTGCCAGCAGGCGGACTAGCGGGAGCAATGAGCAGTTCTTC CASRRTSGSNEQFF
- - TRBJ2-1 TRBV30 TGTGCCTGGAGGGGGACACCCTCCTACAATGAGCAGTTCTTC CAWRGTPSYNEQFF
- TRBD1 TRBJ1-1 TRBV5-1 TGCGCCAGCAGTTTTCAGACAGGGGTCACTGAAGCTTTCTTT CASSFQTGVTEAFF
once TRBD1 TRBJ2-7 TRBV11-2 TGTGCCAGCAGCTCGAACAGGGGTCCCTCCTACGAGCAGTACTTC CASSSNRGPSYEQYF
once TRBD2 TRBJ2-1 TRBV7-2 TGTGCCAGCAGCCCCTCCGGGACTAGAATTTACAATGAGCAGTTCTTC CASSPSGTRIYNEQFF
- - TRBJ1-2 TRBV29-1 TGCAGCGTTGCAAGGGGGAGGCGTGATGGCTACACCTTC CSVARGRRDGYTF
- - TRBJ1-2 TRBV5-1 TGCGCCAGCAGACCCACTCTGAACTATGGCTACACCTTC CASRPTLNYGYTF
- - TRBJ1-1 TRBV4-2 TGTGCCAGCAGACCCCGGGGGGGTGGGACTGAAGCTTTCTTT CASRPRGGGTEAFF
- - TRBJ1-1 TRBV6-5 TGTGCCAGCAGCCGGACAGCAAACACTGAAGCTTTCTTT CASSRTANTEAFF
- TRBD1 TRBJ1-4 TRBV19 TGTGCCAGTAGTATTGAGGGACAGCGGTATGAAAAACTGTTTTTT CASSIEGQRYEKLFF
- - TRBJ2-5 TRBV7-2 TGTGCCAGCAGCTTAGCGGAATTAGGGGCGGAAGAGACCCAGTACTTC CASSLAELGAEETQYF